Only one count was recorded for the clone carrying this TCR beta chain. Its specificity is unknown. TCRdb called the 5' RACE reads again in MiXCR, with one record for every CDR3 protein. This sample yields around 690,000 distinct CDR3 sequences, of which around 21% are seen a single time; about 4.5% belongs to the top ten. This entry comes from a study of identical twins. Study outcomes and limitations: Whereas memory repertoires showed no such difference, abundant cord blood beta clonotypes carried fewer insertions.

The V gene lost 6 bases and the J gene lost 4 bases, with 18 bases spanning the gap. This CDR3 contains 15 residues. CDR1 is MNHEY and CDR2 is SVGEGT in the germline V gene. This sample was shared with a second study, whose subject was T cells expressing NK-cell markers. That paper notes: TCR beta repertoires came from sorted CD3+CD56+NKG2C+, CD3+CD56+NKG2C- and CD3+CD56-NKG2C+ T cells.

This sequence joins TRBV6-2 or TRBV6-3 and TRBJ1-2; D remains unclear. The sample was PBMCs. This sequence was found in a young woman in good health. CDR3 amino acids: CASSGGRYLSYGYTF. The CDR3 DNA reads TGTGCCAGCAGCGGCGGACGCTATCTATCCTATGGCTACACCTTC.